This TCR beta chain was recorded in a study of persistence of HIV-infected CD4 T cells. CDR1 is LNHNV, CDR2 YYDKDF, per germline (reference sequence). CDR3 length: 15 residues. V lost 1 base and J 5 bases, leaving 12 bases between the germline ends. Study-wide points: CMV- and Gag-responding cells had lower TCRbeta richness than CD3/CD28-responding cells. The rare CMV-responding cells with HIV-1 proviruses were not separately TCR-sequenced. Antigen-responding cells were enriched for degenerate expanded CDR3beta sequences.

Comment on this clone: The antigen remains undetermined.

The immunoSEQ assay was version 4, run in survey mode. TCRdb keeps only in-frame clones here, not all; method: immunoSEQ multiplex PCR. The sample has over 35,000 clones, roughly 90% seen once. Anti-CD3/anti-CD28 beads served as a nonspecific positive control stimulus. Sorting selected CD4+ T cells upregulating both CD40 ligand and CD69. CD8-depleted PBMCs were stimulated 15 to 20 hours with anti-CD28/CD49d costimulation, CD40-blocking antibody and enfuvirtide. The chain uses TRBV15 and TRBJ1-5; no firm D call. The specimen comprised CD4+ T cells sorted from PBMCs after approximately 19-hour stimulation, sampled from a patient who received antiretroviral therapy. This TCR came from an adult man with HIV who was CMV-seropositive. CDR3 nucleotides: TGTGCCACCAGCAGAGTATTGCAGTATGATCAGCCCCAGCATTTT. Translated: CATSRVLQYDQPQHF.